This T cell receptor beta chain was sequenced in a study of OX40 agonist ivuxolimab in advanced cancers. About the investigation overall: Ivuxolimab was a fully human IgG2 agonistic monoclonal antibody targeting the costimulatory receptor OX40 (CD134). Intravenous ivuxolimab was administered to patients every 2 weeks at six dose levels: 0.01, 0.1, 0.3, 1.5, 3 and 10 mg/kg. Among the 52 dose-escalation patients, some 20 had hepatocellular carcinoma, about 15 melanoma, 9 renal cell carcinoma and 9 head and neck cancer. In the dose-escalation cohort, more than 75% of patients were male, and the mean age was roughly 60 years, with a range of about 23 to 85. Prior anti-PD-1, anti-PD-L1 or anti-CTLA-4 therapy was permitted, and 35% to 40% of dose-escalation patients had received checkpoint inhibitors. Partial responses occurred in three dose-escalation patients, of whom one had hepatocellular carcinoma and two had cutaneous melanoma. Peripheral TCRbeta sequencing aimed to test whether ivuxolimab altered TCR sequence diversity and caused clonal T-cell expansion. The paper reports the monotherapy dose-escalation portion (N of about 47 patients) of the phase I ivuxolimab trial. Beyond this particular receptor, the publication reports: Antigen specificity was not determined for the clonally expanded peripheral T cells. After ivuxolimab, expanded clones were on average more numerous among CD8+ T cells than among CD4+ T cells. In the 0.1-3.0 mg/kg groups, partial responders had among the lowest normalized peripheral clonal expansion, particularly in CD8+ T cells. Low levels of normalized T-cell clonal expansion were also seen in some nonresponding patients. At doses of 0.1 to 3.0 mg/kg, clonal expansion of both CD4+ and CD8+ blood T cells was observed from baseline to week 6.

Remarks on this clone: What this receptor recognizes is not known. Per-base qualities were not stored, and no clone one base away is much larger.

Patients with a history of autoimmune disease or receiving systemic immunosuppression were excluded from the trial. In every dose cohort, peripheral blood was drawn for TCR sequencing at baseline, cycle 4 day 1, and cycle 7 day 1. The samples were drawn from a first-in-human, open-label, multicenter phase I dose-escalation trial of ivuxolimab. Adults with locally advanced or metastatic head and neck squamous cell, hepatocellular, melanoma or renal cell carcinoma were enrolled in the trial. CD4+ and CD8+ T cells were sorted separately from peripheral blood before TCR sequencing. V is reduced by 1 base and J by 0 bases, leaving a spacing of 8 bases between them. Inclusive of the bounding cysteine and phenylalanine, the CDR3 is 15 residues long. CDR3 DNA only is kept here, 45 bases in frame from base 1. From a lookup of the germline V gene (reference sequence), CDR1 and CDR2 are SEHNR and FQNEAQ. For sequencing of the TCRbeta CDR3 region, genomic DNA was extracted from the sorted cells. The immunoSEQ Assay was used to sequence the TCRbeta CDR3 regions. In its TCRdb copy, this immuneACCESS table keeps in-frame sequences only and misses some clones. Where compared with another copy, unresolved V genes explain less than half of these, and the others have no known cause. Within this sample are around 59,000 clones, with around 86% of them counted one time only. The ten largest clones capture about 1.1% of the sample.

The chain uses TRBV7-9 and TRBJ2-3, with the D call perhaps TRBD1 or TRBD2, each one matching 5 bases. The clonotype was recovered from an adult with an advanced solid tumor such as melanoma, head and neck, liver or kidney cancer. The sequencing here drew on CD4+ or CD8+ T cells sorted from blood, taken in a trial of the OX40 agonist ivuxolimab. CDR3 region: CASSLGDGSTDTQYF. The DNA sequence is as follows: TGTGCCAGCAGCTTAGGGGACGGTAGCACAGATACGCAGTATTTT.